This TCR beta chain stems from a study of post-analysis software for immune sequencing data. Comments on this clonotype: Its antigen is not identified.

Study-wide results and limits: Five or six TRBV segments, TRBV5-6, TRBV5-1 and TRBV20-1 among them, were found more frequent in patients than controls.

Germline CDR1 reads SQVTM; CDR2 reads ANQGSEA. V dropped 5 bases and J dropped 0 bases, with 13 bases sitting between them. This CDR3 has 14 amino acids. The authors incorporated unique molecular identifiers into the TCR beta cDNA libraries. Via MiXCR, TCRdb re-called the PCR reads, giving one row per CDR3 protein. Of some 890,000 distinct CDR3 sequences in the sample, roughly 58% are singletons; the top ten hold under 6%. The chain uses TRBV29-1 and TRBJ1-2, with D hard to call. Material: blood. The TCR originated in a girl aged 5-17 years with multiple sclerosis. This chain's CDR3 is CSVRRTFPNYGYTF. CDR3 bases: TGCAGCGTTCGGCGGACGTTTCCTAACTATGGCTACACCTTC.